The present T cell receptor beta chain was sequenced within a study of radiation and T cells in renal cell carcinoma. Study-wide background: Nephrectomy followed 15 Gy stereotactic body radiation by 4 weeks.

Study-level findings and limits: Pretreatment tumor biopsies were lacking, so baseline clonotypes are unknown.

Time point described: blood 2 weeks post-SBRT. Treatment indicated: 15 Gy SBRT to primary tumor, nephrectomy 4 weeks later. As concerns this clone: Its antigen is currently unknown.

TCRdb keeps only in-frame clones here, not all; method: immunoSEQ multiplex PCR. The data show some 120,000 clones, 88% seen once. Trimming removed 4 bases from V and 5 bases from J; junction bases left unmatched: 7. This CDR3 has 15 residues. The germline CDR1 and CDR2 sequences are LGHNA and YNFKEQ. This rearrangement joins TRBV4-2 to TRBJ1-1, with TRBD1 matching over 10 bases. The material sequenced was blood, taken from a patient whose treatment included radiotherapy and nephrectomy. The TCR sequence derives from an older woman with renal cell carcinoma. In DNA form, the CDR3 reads TGTGCCAGCAGCCGCGGGACAGGGGTAGTAACTGAAGCTTTCTTT. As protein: CASSRGTGVVTEAFF.